The clone carrying this TCR beta chain was found many times. What it binds is not known. Germline values: CDR1 LNHNV, CDR2 YYDKDF (reference sequence). The CDR3 is 15 residues long. With 1 base removed from V and 0 bases from J, the gap between germline ends came to 6 bases. Molecular barcoding with unique molecular identifiers was used for the TCRbeta library. TCRdb reprocessed the PCR reads via MiXCR and lists one record per CDR3 protein. Counted here are some 190,000 distinct CDR3 sequences, 8.5% to 14% occurring once; the ten biggest clones make up about 13%. These data are taken from a study of T-cell reconstitution after alpha-beta-depleted transplantation in children. General observations from the study: Some patients' high day-60 TCRbeta diversity was traced to surviving recipient T cells and thymic progenitors. T-cell counts and diversity at one year following transplant were attributed mainly to newly produced T cells. Reports say that about two months after transplant, the alpha-beta T cells came out of several hundred graft clones that had expanded.

The sample was PBMCs, taken before TCRalphabeta/CD19-depleted stem cell transplant. The rearrangement links TRBV15 to TRBJ2-2; D unresolved. The origin of this receptor is a boy younger than 10 with acute myeloid leukemia, due to receive a stem cell transplant. CDR3 loop: CATSRVRSNTGELFF. The CDR3 DNA reads TGTGCCACCAGCAGAGTGCGGTCGAACACCGGGGAGCTGTTTTTT. Full variable domain (rest looked up from reference TRBV15 and TRBJ2-2): DAMVIQNPRYQVTQFGKPVTLSCSQTLNHNVMYWYQQKSSQAPKLLFHYYDKDFNNEADTPDNFQSRRPNTSFCFLDIRSPGLGDTAMYLCATSRVRSNTGELFFGEGSRLTVL.